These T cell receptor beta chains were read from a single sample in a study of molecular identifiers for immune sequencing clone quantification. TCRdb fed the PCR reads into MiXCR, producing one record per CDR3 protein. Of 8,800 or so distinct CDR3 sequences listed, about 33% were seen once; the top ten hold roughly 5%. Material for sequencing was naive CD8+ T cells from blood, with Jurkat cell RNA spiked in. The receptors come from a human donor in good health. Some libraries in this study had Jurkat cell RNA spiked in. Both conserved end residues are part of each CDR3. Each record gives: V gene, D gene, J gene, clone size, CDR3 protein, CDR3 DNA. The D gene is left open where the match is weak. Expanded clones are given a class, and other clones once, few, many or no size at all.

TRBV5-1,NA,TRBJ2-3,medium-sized,CASSLFGRGTDTQYF,TGCGCCAGCAGCTTGTTTGGCAGGGGCACAGATACGCAGTATTTT
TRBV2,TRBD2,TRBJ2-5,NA,CASSEALAGGYQEPQYF,TGTGCCAGCAGTGAAGCTTTAGCGGGCGGGTACCAAGAGCCCCAGTACTTC
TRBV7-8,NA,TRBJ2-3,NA,CASSVGTPDTQYF,TGTGCCAGCAGCGTCGGGACTCCAGATACGCAGTATTTT
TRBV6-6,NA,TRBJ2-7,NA,CASSDGNSGKYF,TGTGCCAGCAGTGACGGGAATAGTGGCAAATACTTC
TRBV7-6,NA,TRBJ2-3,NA,CAGSLGAGSTDTQYF,TGTGCCGGCAGCTTAGGTGCAGGCAGCACAGATACGCAGTATTTT
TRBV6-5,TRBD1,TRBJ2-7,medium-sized,CASSYSRGREQYF,TGTGCCAGCAGTTACTCAAGGGGGCGTGAGCAGTACTTC
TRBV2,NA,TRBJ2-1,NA,CASRTSFYEQFF,TGTGCCAGCAGAACTAGTTTTTATGAGCAGTTCTTC
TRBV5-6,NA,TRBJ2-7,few,CASSVGSSYEQYF,TGTGCCAGCAGTGTTGGGAGCTCCTACGAGCAGTACTTC
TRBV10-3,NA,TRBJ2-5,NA,CAISESTGASLGFFGTQYF,TGTGCCATCAGTGAGTCGACGGGAGCGAGCCTTGGGTTTTTCGGGACCCAGTACTTC
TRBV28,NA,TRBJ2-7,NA,CASSFRGRTSYEQYF,TGTGCCAGCAGTTTTCGGGGCCGAACCTCCTACGAGCAGTACTTC
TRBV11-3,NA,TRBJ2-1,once,CASSLVEGEQFF,TGTGCCAGCAGCTTAGTGGAAGGTGAGCAGTTCTTC
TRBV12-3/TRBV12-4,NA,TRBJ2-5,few,CASSLPGEETQYF,TGTGCCAGCAGTTTACCGGGGGAAGAGACCCAGTACTTC
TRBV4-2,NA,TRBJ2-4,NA,CASSQETAPKNIQYF,TGTGCCAGCAGCCAAGAGACAGCACCTAAAAACATTCAGTACTTC
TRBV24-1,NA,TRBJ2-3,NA,CATSWGAVDTQYF,TGTGCCACCAGTTGGGGGGCAGTAGATACGCAGTATTTT
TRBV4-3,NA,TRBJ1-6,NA,CASSQDSYNSPLHF,TGCGCCAGCAGCCAGGACAGCTATAATTCACCCCTCCACTTT
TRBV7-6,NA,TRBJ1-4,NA,CASSRGEGGEKLFF,TGTGCCAGCAGCCGGGGGGAGGGTGGTGAAAAACTGTTTTTT
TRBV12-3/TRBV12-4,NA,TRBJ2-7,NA,CASSYGGASSYEQYF,TGTGCCAGCAGTTATGGCGGGGCGAGCTCCTACGAGCAGTACTTC
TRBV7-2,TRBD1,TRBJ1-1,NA,CASSRGTGNEAFF,TGTGCCAGCAGCAGGGGGACAGGCAATGAAGCTTTCTTT
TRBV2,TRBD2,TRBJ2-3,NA,CASSDPGLADDTQYF,TGTGCCAGCAGTGACCCGGGACTAGCAGATGATACGCAGTATTTT
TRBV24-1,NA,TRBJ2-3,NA,CATSDTPTLLGTDTQYF,TGTGCCACCAGTGACACCCCAACTTTGCTGGGAACAGATACGCAGTATTTT
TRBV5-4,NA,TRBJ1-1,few,CATWALNTEAFF,TGTGCCACCTGGGCGCTGAACACTGAAGCTTTCTTT
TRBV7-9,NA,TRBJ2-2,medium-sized,CASSPLLFTGELFF,TGTGCCAGCAGCCCCCTCCTTTTCACCGGGGAGCTGTTTTTT
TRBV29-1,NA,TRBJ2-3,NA,CSTTSASFADTQYF,TGCAGCACAACGTCGGCTAGCTTTGCAGATACGCAGTATTTT
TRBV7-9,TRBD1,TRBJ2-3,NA,CASQPGQGAPGTQYF,TGTGCCAGCCAACCGGGACAGGGAGCTCCAGGTACGCAGTATTTT
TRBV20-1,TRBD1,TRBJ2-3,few,CSAIRDRGTDTRYF,TGCAGTGCTATCCGGGACAGGGGCACAGATACGCGGTATTTT
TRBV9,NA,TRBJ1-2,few,CASSVTEALNYGYTF,TGTGCCAGCAGCGTGACAGAGGCTCTTAACTATGGCTACACCTTC
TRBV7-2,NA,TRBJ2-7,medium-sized,CASSLFAYEQYF,TGTGCCAGCAGCTTATTTGCCTACGAGCAGTACTTC
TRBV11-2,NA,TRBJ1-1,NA,CASSPETNTEAFF,TGTGCCAGCAGCCCGGAGACGAACACTGAAGCTTTCTTT
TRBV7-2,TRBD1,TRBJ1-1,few,CASSWGTGNEAFF,TGTGCCAGCAGCTGGGGGACAGGCAATGAAGCTTTCTTT
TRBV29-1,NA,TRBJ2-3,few,CSVEGRGPLTDTQYF,TGCAGCGTTGAAGGGCGGGGACCTCTCACAGATACGCAGTATTTT
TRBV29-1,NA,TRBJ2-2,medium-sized,CSVEDLSGELFF,TGCAGCGTTGAAGATCTGTCCGGGGAGCTGTTTTTT
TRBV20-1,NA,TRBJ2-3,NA,CSARGLWGQYF,TGCAGTGCTAGGGGCCTTTGGGGGCAGTATTTT
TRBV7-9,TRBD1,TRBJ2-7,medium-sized,CASSRQGSHEQYF,TGTGCCAGCAGCCGACAGGGGTCCCACGAGCAGTACTTC
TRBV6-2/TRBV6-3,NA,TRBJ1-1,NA,CASGNASPTKTEAFF,TGTGCCAGCGGGAACGCAAGCCCGACAAAGACTGAAGCTTTCTTT
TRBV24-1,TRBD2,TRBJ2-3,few,CAKTRRREGPRKTDTQYF,TGTGCCAAAACCCGACGGCGGGAGGGCCCTCGCAAGACAGATACGCAGTATTTT
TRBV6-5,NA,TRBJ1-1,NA,CASSYSGGVNTEAFF,TGTGCCAGCAGTTACTCGGGAGGGGTGAACACTGAAGCTTTCTTT
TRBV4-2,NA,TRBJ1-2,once,CASSQLILETGLDFNYGYTF,TGTGCCAGCAGCCAGTTAATCCTGGAGACCGGACTCGACTTTAACTATGGCTACACCTTC
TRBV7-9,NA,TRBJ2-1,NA,CASSSTRGHEQFF,TGTGCCAGCAGTAGTACTAGGGGACATGAGCAGTTCTTC
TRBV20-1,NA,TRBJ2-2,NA,CSASVAGPRSTGELFF,TGCAGTGCTAGTGTAGCCGGGCCTAGGAGCACCGGGGAGCTGTTTTTT
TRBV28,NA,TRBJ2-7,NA,CASSFQGTTYEQYF,TGTGCCAGCAGTTTTCAGGGAACAACCTACGAGCAGTACTTC
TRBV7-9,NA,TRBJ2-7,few,CASSFSPGGWYF,TGTGCCAGCAGCTTTTCCCCAGGCGGTTGGTACTTC
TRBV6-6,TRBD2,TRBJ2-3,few,CASVNFAGLGYTDTQYF,TGTGCCAGCGTAAATTTCGCTGGACTAGGGTACACAGATACGCAGTATTTT
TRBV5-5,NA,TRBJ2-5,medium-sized,CASSSTGTLDTQYF,TGTGCCAGCAGCTCCACAGGCACCCTGGACACCCAGTACTTC
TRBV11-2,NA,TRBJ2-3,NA,CASSPEVTDTQYF,TGTGCCAGCAGCCCCGAAGTCACAGATACGCAGTATTTT
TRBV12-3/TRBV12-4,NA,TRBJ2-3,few,CASRLLTVPHDTQYF,TGTGCCAGCAGGTTATTGACCGTCCCACATGATACGCAGTATTTT
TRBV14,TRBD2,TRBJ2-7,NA,CASSPKAGGHEQYF,TGTGCCAGCAGCCCAAAAGCGGGAGGCCACGAGCAGTACTTC
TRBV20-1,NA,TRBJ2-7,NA,CSASPRGYEQYF,TGCAGTGCTAGTCCGCGGGGCTACGAGCAGTACTTC
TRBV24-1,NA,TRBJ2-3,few,CATSLERPPDTQYF,TGTGCCACCAGTCTGGAAAGGCCCCCAGATACGCAGTATTTT
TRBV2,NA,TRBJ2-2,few,CASLPGTTNTGELFF,TGTGCCAGTCTCCCCGGGACAACGAACACCGGGGAGCTGTTTTTT
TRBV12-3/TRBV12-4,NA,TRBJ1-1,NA,CASRPPGYTEAFF,TGTGCCAGCCGACCACCGGGGTACACTGAAGCTTTCTTT
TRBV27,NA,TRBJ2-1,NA,CASSLFGEQFF,TGTGCCAGCAGTTTATTTGGTGAGCAGTTCTTC
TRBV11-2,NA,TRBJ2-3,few,CASSLAADTQYF,TGTGCCAGCAGCTTAGCCGCCGATACGCAGTATTTT
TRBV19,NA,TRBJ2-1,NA,CASSSSRGQFF,TGTGCCAGTAGTAGTTCCCGTGGGCAGTTCTTC
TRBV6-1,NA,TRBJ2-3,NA,CASSDWRDTQYF,TGTGCCAGCAGTGACTGGCGTGATACGCAGTATTTT
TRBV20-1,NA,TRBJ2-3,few,CSAGTTPSTDTQYF,TGCAGTGCTGGGACGACCCCAAGCACAGATACGCAGTATTTT